Many counts were recorded for the clone carrying this T cell receptor (beta chain). The data originate from a study of blood T cell repertoires in COVID-19. About the study: Samples of COVID-19 (acute and convalescent) were obtained from the United States, Italy and Spain.

Germline CDR1 is SGHNT and CDR2 is YYREEE (reference sequence). V dropped 5 bases and J dropped 4 bases, with 10 bases sitting between them. This CDR3 is 13 amino acids long. Per the study methods: Nucleated cell counts were estimated from reference gene primer amplification. Here immunoSEQ multiplex PCR was the method, and the copy in TCRdb shows in-frame clones only, minus some. That table furnishes V, J and clone size, whereas the DNA furnished D and trimming. The sample shows fewer than 200,000 clones, about 87% of them seen only once. The sequenced sample consisted of peripheral blood. The receptor's source is a man aged 35-49 years with active or convalescent COVID-19. The chain carries TRBV5-4 and TRBJ2-1; tentative D call: TRBD1 (6 bases). CDR3 loop: CASSADSYNEQFF. In nucleotides, the CDR3 is TGTGCCAGCAGTGCGGACAGTTACAATGAGCAGTTCTTC.